Presented here are 29 T cell receptor beta chains from one specimen sequenced in a study of response to subunit inactivated influenza vaccine. TCRdb itself ran the RT-PCR reads through MiXCR, one entry per CDR3 protein. Of over 800,000 distinct CDR3 sequences in the sample, 20% to 25% were seen once. The sample here was PBMCs from blood, taken approximately 5 days after vaccination. These receptor sequences come from a man in his forties or fifties who received an inactivated influenza vaccine.

A note on this clonotype: A junction boundary mismatches the germline segment, possibly from a read error. The rearrangement links TRBV20-1 to TRBJ2-3; 9 nucleotides line up with TRBD2. CDR3 length: 14 amino acids. CDR1 and CDR2 from the germline V gene are DFQATT and SNEGSKA (reference sequence). The CDR3 sequence is CTARVAGGTDTQYF. As DNA, the CDR3 is TGCACTGCTAGAGTAGCGGGGGGCACAGATACGCAGTATTTT.

This clonotype was seen a handful of times. The chain combines TRBV4-3 with TRBJ2-1, with a possible D match to TRBD1 (5 bases). This CDR3 has 14 amino acids. Trimming took off 3 bases at V and 9 bases at J, with 15 bases between the two ends. In germline, CDR1 is LGHNA, CDR2 YSLEER. The CDR3 reads CASSQGRVVVEQFF. Here the CDR3 DNA reads TGCGCCAGCAGCCAGGGCAGGGTAGTCGTTGAGCAGTTCTTC.

The chain links TRBV7-9 to TRBJ2-2, with TRBD1 matching over 9 bases. Germline V gene data show CDR1 as SEHNR and CDR2 as FQNEAQ (reference sequence). With V trimmed by 1 base and J by 1 base, 4 bases remained unmatched. The CDR3 is 17 residues long. CDR3 in amino acids: CASSLDLGQGNTGELFF. The CDR3 nucleotides are TGTGCCAGCAGCTTAGACTTGGGACAGGGGAACACCGGGGAGCTGTTTTTT.

This clonotype was counted ten times or more. The chain has TRBV7-9 and TRBJ1-2, with unresolved D. Trimming removed 4 bases at V and 4 bases at J, with 19 bases between. The CDR3 covers 16 residues. Germline assignment: CDR1 SEHNR and CDR2 FQNEAQ (reference sequence). DNA for the CDR3: TGTGCCAGCAGCTCGAGCCCTTCGGCAGGTCTCTATGGCTACACCTTC. Translated, it gives CASSSSPSAGLYGYTF.

The chain links TRBV9 to TRBJ2-1; 7 bases line up with TRBD2. The CDR3 is made up of 14 amino acids. The germline gives CDR1 SGDLS, CDR2 YYNGEE. V lost 4 bases and J lost 10; bases outside the gene matches: 11. CDR3 in amino acids: CASSPAGLPEEQFF. DNA for the CDR3: TGTGCCAGCAGCCCTGCGGGACTACCAGAAGAGCAGTTCTTC.

There are a few counts of this clonotype. This rearrangement joins TRBV5-1 to TRBJ2-1; 7 positions match TRBD2. Germline V gives CDR1 SGHRS, CDR2 YFSETQ. V shed 0 bases and J 7 bases; nucleotides not matched to a gene: 7. The CDR3 totals 15 residues. The CDR3 region is CASSLGGPGGNEQFF. The DNA of the CDR3 is TGCGCCAGCAGCTTGGGAGGACCGGGGGGTAATGAGCAGTTCTTC.

This clonotype showed up just a few times. The rearrangement links TRBV4-3 to TRBJ2-6; 7 bases line up with TRBD2. CDR3 size: 16 residues. The germline gives CDR1 LGHNA, CDR2 YSLEER. The trim removed 3 bases at V and 3 bases at J, leaving 5 bases unmatched. DNA of the CDR3: TGCGCCAGCAGCCAGGGGAGGGAGTATGGGGCCAACGTCCTGACTTTC. This translates into CASSQGREYGANVLTF.

The chain links TRBV9 to TRBJ2-7; the D is unclear. The CDR3 is 14 residues long. Looked up from germline, CDR1 is SGDLS and CDR2 is YYNGEE. The germline V and J ends were trimmed by 0 bases and 2 bases, with 9 bases remaining between them. The CDR3 nucleotides are TGTGCCAGCAGCGTAGGTACCGGAACCTACGAGCAGTACTTC. Encoded protein: CASSVGTGTYEQYF.

The V and J genes are TRBV4-3 and TRBJ2-1; 11 bases are a match to TRBD2. Germline CDR1 reads LGHNA; CDR2 reads YSLEER. Trimming cost V 2 bases and J 9 bases; bases outside gene matches: 6. The CDR3 sequence is 15 residues long. CDR3 bases: TGCGCCAGCAGCCAACTAGCGGGAGGTCTCGGTGAGCAGTTCTTC. It translates to CASSQLAGGLGEQFF.

The chain links TRBV20-1 to TRBJ2-5; D might be TRBD1 (6 bases). The germline V gene has CDR1 DFQATT and CDR2 SNEGSKA (reference sequence). CDR3 length: 13 residues. V was pared by 5 bases and J by 6 bases, with 16 bases between. CDR3 sequence (DNA): TGCAGTGCTTCGGACAGAAGGGGGAAGACCCAGTACTTC. Encoded protein: CSASDRRGKTQYF.

This clonotype has a handful of counts. This chain uses TRBV7-8 with TRBJ1-1, with 7 bases aligning to TRBD1. The CDR3 runs to 17 residues. Unmatched junction bases numbered 9, after V lost 2 bases and J lost 0 bases. The germline V gene has CDR1 SGHVS and CDR2 FQNEAQ. The CDR3 DNA follows: TGTGCCAGCAGCTTATGGACAGGATCAAGCCTGAACACTGAAGCTTTCTTT. It is translated as CASSLWTGSSLNTEAFF. The full variable domain, with the rest looked up from reference TRBV7-8 and TRBJ1-1, is GAGVSQSPRYKVAKRGQDVALRCDPISGHVSLFWYQQALGQGPEFLTYFQNEAQLDKSGLPSDRFFAERPEGSVSTLKIQRTQQEDSAVYLCASSLWTGSSLNTEAFFGQGTRLTVV.

This clonotype has at least ten counts. The chain is built from TRBV12-3 or TRBV12-4 and TRBJ2-2; D gene ambiguous. Trimming cost V 5 bases and J 7 bases, with 11 bases left between them. There are 13 residues in the CDR3. The CDR3 DNA reads TGTGCCAGCAGTACACCGGGCCGCGGGGAGCTGTTTTTT. Residues: CASSTPGRGELFF.

The V gene is TRBV24-1, the J gene TRBJ2-7, with D uncertain. The CDR3 has 13 residues. Trimming left V 0 bases short and J 7 bases short, with 9 bases between. Germline V gives CDR1 KGHDR, CDR2 SFDVKD. This CDR3 reads CATSDLTGREQYF. The CDR3 DNA sequence: TGTGCCACCAGTGATTTGACGGGTAGGGAGCAGTACTTC.

V usage is TRBV27 and J usage is TRBJ1-6; 8 nucleotides align to TRBD1. Trimming cost V 5 bases and J 8 bases; bases outside gene matches: 11. The CDR3 consists of 16 residues. The germline V gene has CDR1 MNHEY and CDR2 SMNVEV (reference sequence). The CDR3 region is CASSRWTGMRDSPLHF. CDR3 in DNA: TGTGCCAGCAGTCGATGGACAGGGATGAGAGATTCACCCCTCCACTTT.

The V call is TRBV4-1, the J call TRBJ2-5, with TRBD2 identical over 9 bases. CDR3 length: 15 amino acids. The V gene's germline CDR1 is MGHRA and CDR2 YSYEKL. Trimming took 1 base from V and 2 from J; bases not matched to a gene: 2. This CDR3 is CASSQGSGGQETQYF. The DNA for the CDR3 is TGCGCCAGCAGCCAAGGTAGCGGGGGACAAGAGACCCAGTACTTC.

The chain joins TRBV4-1 to TRBJ2-5; tentatively, D is TRBD1 or TRBD2 (6 bases each). The CDR3 runs to 15 residues. Trimming removed 3 bases at V and 0 bases at J, with 11 bases between. The germline V gene has CDR1 MGHRA and CDR2 YSYEKL. CDR3 in amino acids: CASSHQGGYQETQYF. The CDR3 nucleotides are TGCGCCAGCAGCCACCAAGGGGGGTACCAAGAGACCCAGTACTTC.

This chain joins TRBV12-3 or TRBV12-4 and TRBJ2-1; D possibly matches TRBD1 or TRBD2 (6 bases each). The V gene lost 11 bases and the J gene lost 8 bases, with 19 bases spanning the gap. The CDR3 is 13 residues long. CDR3 nucleotides: TGTGCCCGTCCTGGGGGGCGCCTGGATGAGCAGTTCTTC. Its translation is CARPGGRLDEQFF.

This chain's CDR3 is CASSTGTSGRDEQFF. As DNA, the CDR3 is TGTGCCAGCAGCACAGGGACTAGCGGGAGAGATGAGCAGTTCTTC. J is TRBJ2-1 and V is TRBV2; 14 nucleotides align to TRBD2. The J segment lost 8 bases and the V segment lost 6 bases, leaving 6 bases of the junction unmatched. This CDR3 region has 15 residues. Germline-derived CDR1 and CDR2 are SNHLY and FYNNEI.

This clonotype has a handful of counts. V usage is TRBV29-1 and J usage is TRBJ2-7, with 10 nucleotides matching TRBD1. Unmatched junction bases numbered 8, after V lost 1 base and J lost 2 bases. Germline V gene data show CDR1 as SQVTM and CDR2 as ANQGSEA. The length of the CDR3 is 16 residues. For the CDR3, the DNA is TGCAGCGTTGAAGGTGTAAGCGACAGGGGGCCCTACGAGCAGTACTTC. It encodes CSVEGVSDRGPYEQYF.

In this sample, this clonotype turned up a few times. This rearrangement joins TRBV12-3 or TRBV12-4 to TRBJ1-1; D gene ambiguous. V lost 1 base and J lost 4, with 10 bases in between. The CDR3 is 14 amino acids. CDR3 DNA: TGTGCCAGCAGTTTAGGGCAGGTTCGCACTGAAGCTTTCTTT. Translation: CASSLGQVRTEAFF.

The chain joins TRBV25-1 to TRBJ2-3; D is unresolved. Trimming took 6 bases from V and 0 from J, leaving 10 bases between them. Germline CDR1 reads MGHDK; CDR2 reads SYGVNS. The CDR3 consists of 14 residues. CDR3 loop: CASRDLLSTDTQYF. For the CDR3, the DNA is TGTGCCAGCAGGGACCTCCTTAGCACAGATACGCAGTATTTT.

The rearrangement joins TRBV6-1 to TRBJ2-7; 12 bases match TRBD1. V was pared by 1 base and J by 6 bases, with 4 bases of the junction left unmatched. The CDR3 contains 15 residues. Germline V gives CDR1 MNHNS, CDR2 SASEGT. The CDR3 sequence: CASSEVGTGGGEQYF. The CDR3 DNA is TGTGCCAGCAGTGAAGTGGGGACAGGGGGCGGCGAGCAGTACTTC.

The chain uses TRBV24-1 and TRBJ2-5, with 9 bases identical to TRBD1. The CDR3 has 15 amino acids. J was trimmed by 6 bases and V by 2 bases; bases with no gene match: 6. Germline loops: CDR1 KGHDR, CDR2 SFDVKD. The CDR3 loop is CATSDSPTGGKTQYF. CDR3 nucleotide sequence: TGTGCCACCAGTGATTCGCCGACAGGGGGGAAGACCCAGTACTTC.

The rearrangement joins TRBV29-1 to TRBJ1-5, with D possibly being TRBD1 (5 bases). CDR1 and CDR2 from the germline V gene are SQVTM and ANQGSEA. Trimming removed 4 bases at V and 1 base at J, with 11 bases between. This CDR3 is 14 amino acids long. The CDR3 bases are TGCAGCGTTGGCCAGGGAAGGAGCAATCAGCCCCAGCATTTT. Translation gives CSVGQGRSNQPQHF.

The chain combines TRBV20-1 with TRBJ2-5; 10 bases fit TRBD2. V was clipped by 0 bases and J by 0 bases; unmatched bases: 13. The CDR3 length is 19 residues. Germline loops: CDR1 DFQATT, CDR2 SNEGSKA (reference sequence). The CDR3 nucleotides are TGCAGTGCTAGAGACCCGAACTTGTCTAGCGGGGGCTACCAAGAGACCCAGTACTTC. Translation gives CSARDPNLSSGGYQETQYF.

This clonotype was observed a handful of times. This chain connects TRBV5-1 to TRBJ1-4, with a tentative D call TRBD1 (5 bases). Germline loops: CDR1 SGHRS, CDR2 YFSETQ. The CDR3 runs to 18 residues. Trimming cost V 4 bases and J 3 bases, with 22 bases left between them. The DNA of the CDR3 is TGCGCCAGCAGCCTGGGCACCCTTCGACGGGACTCTAATGAAAAACTGTTTTTT. Its protein is CASSLGTLRRDSNEKLFF.

The gene calls are TRBV6-5 and TRBJ1-3; no firm D call. The ends were cut back, 2 bases at V and 0 bases at J, with 14 bases in the middle. CDR1 is MNHEY and CDR2 is SVGAGI in the germline V gene. The CDR3 has 17 residues. This chain's CDR3 is CASSYPRAGLSGNTIYF. The CDR3 bases are TGTGCCAGCAGTTACCCGAGGGCCGGACTCTCTGGAAACACCATATATTTT.

The chain recombines TRBV6-5 with TRBJ2-1; 9 bases fit TRBD2. This CDR3 spans 15 amino acids. CDR1 is MNHEY, CDR2 SVGAGI, per germline. V lost 2 bases, J lost 5 bases, and 4 bases stayed unmatched. CDR3 protein: CASSYLAGRNNEQFF. CDR3 DNA: TGTGCCAGCAGTTACCTAGCGGGGCGTAACAATGAGCAGTTCTTC.

V gene TRBV27 combines with J gene TRBJ2-2, with D maybe TRBD2 (5 bases). CDR1 and CDR2 from the germline V gene are MNHEY and SMNVEV (reference sequence). Trimming stripped 5 bases from V and 7 bases from J, with 14 bases between. This CDR3 contains 14 residues. The CDR3 sequence: CASSPLVRNGELFF. The CDR3 bases are TGTGCCAGCAGTCCACTAGTTAGGAACGGGGAGCTGTTTTTT.